A selection of T cell receptor beta chains follows, all from one sample in a study of cytomegalovirus exposure and HLA in healthy donors. This table comes from immunoSEQ multiplex PCR, and its TCRdb copy is limited to in-frame clones, with some not included. This table holds nearly 200,000 clones. The sample was PBMCs. The receptors were sampled from a boy aged 10-17 years in good health and CMV-seronegative. The CDR3 runs from the conserved cysteine through the conserved F or W. The order of the fields is V gene, J gene, D gene, CDR3 DNA, CDR3 protein. A D gene is named only where the DNA matches it firmly.

>TRBV5-4|TRBJ2-3|NA
TGTGCCAGCAGCCCCGGGCGGGTGAGCACAGATACGCAGTATTTT
CASSPGRVSTDTQYF
>TRBV11-3|TRBJ2-3|NA
TGTGCCAGCAGCTTAGGTAGCAGCACAGATACGCAGTATTTT
CASSLGSSTDTQYF
>TRBV9|TRBJ2-1|NA
TGTGCCAGCAGCGCCTGGAGGGGGGGCCAAAATGAGCAGTTCTTC
CASSAWRGGQNEQFF
>TRBV20-1|TRBJ2-3|TRBD1
TGCACTCAGGGGGAGTTAGATACGCAGTATTTT
CTQGELDTQYF
>TRBV5-8|TRBJ1-6|TRBD1
TGTGCCAGCAGCTCGCCGACAGGGGTTTCACCCCTCCACTTT
CASSSPTGVSPLHF
>TRBV9|TRBJ1-2|NA
TGTGCCAGCAGCCGTGAGACAGGCCTTACCGCTAACTATGGCTACACCTTC
CASSRETGLTANYGYTF
>TRBV6-1|TRBJ1-5|NA
TGTGCCAGCAGCCTTGATCAGCCCCAGCATTTT
CASSLDQPQHF
>TRBV28|TRBJ1-1|NA
TGTGCCAGCAGTCCCATGAACACTGAAGCTTTCTTT
CASSPMNTEAFF
>TRBV18|TRBJ2-7|TRBD1
TGTGCCAGCTCCCCTAAGCCGGGACAGGGGAATTCCTACGAGCAGTACTTC
CASSPKPGQGNSYEQYF
>TRBV5-4|TRBJ2-7|NA
TGTGCCAGCAGCGAGACAGGAACCTACGAGCAGTACTTC
CASSETGTYEQYF
>TRBV19|TRBJ1-3|TRBD1
TGTGCCAGTAGCCTGACAGGGAACGGAAACACCATATATTTT
CASSLTGNGNTIYF
>TRBV9|TRBJ2-5|NA
TGTGCCAGCAGCCCTAGTATGACCGGCGGAGCCCAGTACTTC
CASSPSMTGGAQYF
>TRBV30|TRBJ2-7|NA
TGTGCCTGGAGTGTAGGGACGGGGGACGAGCAGTACTTC
CAWSVGTGDEQYF
>TRBV2|TRBJ2-5|TRBD2
TGTGCCAGCAGTGAACGGAGGCTAGCGGGGGGGAGAGGGGAGACCCAGTACTTC
CASSERRLAGGRGETQYF
>TRBV6-5|TRBJ2-5|TRBD1
TGTGCCAGCAGTTTTCTCACAGGGGGAGTCTGGGAGCAGTACTTC
CASSFLTGGVWEQYF
>TRBV4-2|TRBJ2-1|TRBD1
TGTGCCAGCAGGTCGGGACAGGGGAACAGAAATGAGCAGTTCTTC
CASRSGQGNRNEQFF
>TRBV6-5|TRBJ2-7|TRBD1
TGTGCCAGCAGTATACAGGGGTCCTTCTACGAGCAGTACTTC
CASSIQGSFYEQYF